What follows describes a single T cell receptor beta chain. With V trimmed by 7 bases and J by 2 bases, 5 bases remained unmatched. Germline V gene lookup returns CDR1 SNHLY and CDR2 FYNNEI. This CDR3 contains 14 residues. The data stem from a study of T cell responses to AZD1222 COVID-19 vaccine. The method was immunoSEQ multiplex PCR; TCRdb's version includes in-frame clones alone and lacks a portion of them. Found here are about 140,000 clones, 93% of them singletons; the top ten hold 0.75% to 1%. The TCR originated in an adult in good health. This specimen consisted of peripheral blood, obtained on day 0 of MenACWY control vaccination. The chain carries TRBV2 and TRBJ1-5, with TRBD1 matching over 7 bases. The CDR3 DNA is TGTGCCAGCAATCTCGACAGGGGCAATCAGCCCCAGCATTTT. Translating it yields CASNLDRGNQPQHF.